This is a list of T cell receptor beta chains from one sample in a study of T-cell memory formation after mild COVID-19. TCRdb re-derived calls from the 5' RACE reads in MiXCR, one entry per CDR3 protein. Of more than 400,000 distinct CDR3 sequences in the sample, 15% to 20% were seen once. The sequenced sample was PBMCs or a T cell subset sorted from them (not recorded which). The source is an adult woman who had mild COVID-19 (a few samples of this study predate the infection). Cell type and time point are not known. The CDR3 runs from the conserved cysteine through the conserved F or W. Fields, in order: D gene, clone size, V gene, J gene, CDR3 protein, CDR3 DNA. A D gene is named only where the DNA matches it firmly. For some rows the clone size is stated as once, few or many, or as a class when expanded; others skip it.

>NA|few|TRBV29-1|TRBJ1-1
CSVEGQVYTEAFF
TGCAGCGTGGAAGGGCAGGTCTACACTGAAGCTTTCTTT
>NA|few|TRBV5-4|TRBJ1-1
CASSPPGRSLNTEAFF
TGTGCCAGCAGCCCTCCGGGACGGAGCCTGAACACTGAAGCTTTCTTT
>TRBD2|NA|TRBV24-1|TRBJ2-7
CATSGSSGTVGEQYF
TGTGCCACCAGTGGATCTAGCGGGACTGTTGGCGAGCAGTACTTC
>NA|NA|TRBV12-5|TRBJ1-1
CASGLGTPNTEAFF
TGTGCTAGTGGTTTGGGGACACCGAACACTGAAGCTTTCTTT
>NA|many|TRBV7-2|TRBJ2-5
CASSLEAREETQYF
TGTGCCAGCAGCTTAGAGGCTAGGGAGGAGACCCAGTACTTC
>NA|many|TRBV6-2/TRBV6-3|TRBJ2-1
CASSYNAGSHPNNEQFF
TGTGCCAGCAGTTACAACGCGGGCTCGCACCCTAACAATGAGCAGTTCTTC
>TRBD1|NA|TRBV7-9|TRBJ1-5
CASSSQGVGSQPQHF
TGTGCCAGCAGCTCCCAGGGGGTAGGAAGTCAGCCCCAGCATTTT
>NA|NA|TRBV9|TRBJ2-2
CASSPEVNTGELFF
TGTGCCAGCAGCCCGGAGGTGAACACCGGGGAGCTGTTTTTT
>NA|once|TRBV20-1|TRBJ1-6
CSARQGHYSPLHF
TGCAGTGCTAGACAGGGGCACTATTCACCCCTCCACTTT
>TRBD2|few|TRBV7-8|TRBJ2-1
CASSLLAGGLIYNEQFF
TGTGCCAGCAGCTTACTAGCGGGGGGTCTTATCTACAATGAGCAGTTCTTC
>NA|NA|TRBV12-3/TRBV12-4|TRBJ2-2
CASTPAGRFHGELFF
TGTGCCAGCACCCCGGCGGGGAGGTTTCACGGGGAGCTGTTTTTT
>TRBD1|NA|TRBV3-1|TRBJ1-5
CASSPRQGARQPQHF
TGTGCCAGCAGCCCTAGACAGGGGGCGCGTCAGCCCCAGCATTTT
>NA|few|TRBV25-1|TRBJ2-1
CASSVGGSVSYNEQFF
TGTGCCAGCAGTGTTGGCGGGTCCGTTTCCTACAATGAGCAGTTCTTC
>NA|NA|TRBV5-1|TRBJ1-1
CASSPSGDTNTEAFF
TGCGCCAGCAGCCCCTCCGGGGACACGAACACTGAAGCTTTCTTT
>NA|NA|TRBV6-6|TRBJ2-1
CASLDSGSSYNEQFF
TGTGCCAGCCTTGATAGCGGCAGCTCCTACAATGAGCAGTTCTTC
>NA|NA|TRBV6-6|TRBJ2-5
CASSYSEQETQYF
TGTGCCAGCAGTTACTCAGAGCAAGAGACCCAGTACTTC
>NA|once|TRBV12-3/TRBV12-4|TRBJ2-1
CASSLEATQFF
TGTGCCAGCAGTTTAGAGGCCACGCAGTTCTTC
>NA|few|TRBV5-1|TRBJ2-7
CASSLGQGPFHEQYF
TGCGCCAGCAGCTTAGGGCAGGGGCCTTTCCACGAGCAGTACTTC
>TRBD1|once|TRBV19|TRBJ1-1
CASRPRQGRTEAFF
TGTGCCAGTCGCCCCAGACAGGGTCGAACTGAAGCTTTCTTT
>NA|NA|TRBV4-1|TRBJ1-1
CASSQEKDEAFF
TGCGCCAGCAGCCAAGAAAAGGATGAAGCTTTCTTT
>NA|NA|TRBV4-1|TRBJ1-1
CASALGAIRAKDTEAFF
TGCGCCAGCGCTCTGGGGGCAATCAGGGCGAAGGACACTGAAGCTTTCTTT
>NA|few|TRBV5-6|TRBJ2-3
CASSFWPLGERPDTQYF
TGTGCCAGCAGCTTCTGGCCCCTCGGGGAAAGACCAGATACGCAGTATTTT
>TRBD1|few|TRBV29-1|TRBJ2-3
CSTWTGGTDTQYF
TGCAGCACCTGGACAGGGGGCACGGATACGCAGTATTTT
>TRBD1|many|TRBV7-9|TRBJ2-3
CASSSGKQGASTDTQYF
TGTGCCAGCAGCTCCGGCAAACAGGGGGCCAGCACAGATACGCAGTATTTT
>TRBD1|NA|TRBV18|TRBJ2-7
CASSPTTGTVTGQYF
TGTGCCAGCTCACCTACGACCGGGACAGTCACTGGGCAGTACTTC
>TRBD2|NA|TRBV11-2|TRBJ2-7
CASSDGAVLAGQSYEQYF
TGTGCCAGCAGCGACGGTGCGGTGTTAGCGGGGCAATCCTACGAGCAGTACTTC
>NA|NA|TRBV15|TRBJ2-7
CATSTGSGDEQYF
TGTGCCACCAGCACCGGGTCCGGCGACGAGCAGTACTTC
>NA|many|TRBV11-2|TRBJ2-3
CASSLARVTDTQYF
TGTGCCAGCAGCCTAGCAAGAGTCACAGATACGCAGTATTTT
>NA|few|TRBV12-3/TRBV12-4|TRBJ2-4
CASSESLAKNIQYF
TGTGCCAGCAGTGAATCCTTAGCCAAAAACATTCAGTACTTC
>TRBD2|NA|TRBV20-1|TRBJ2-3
CSARDPSGGTDTQYF
TGCAGTGCTAGAGATCCTAGCGGGGGCACAGATACGCAGTATTTT
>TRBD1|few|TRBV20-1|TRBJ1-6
CSAWGQMYNSPLHF
TGCAGTGCTTGGGGACAGATGTATAATTCACCCCTCCACTTT
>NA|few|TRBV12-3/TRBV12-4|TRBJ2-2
CAGGRENTGELFF
TGTGCCGGGGGCAGGGAGAACACCGGGGAGCTGTTTTTT
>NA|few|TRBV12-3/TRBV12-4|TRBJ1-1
CAIQFRTFMNTEAFF
TGTGCCATCCAGTTCCGGACATTCATGAACACTGAAGCTTTCTTT
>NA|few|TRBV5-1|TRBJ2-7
CASSLTGWDEQYF
TGCGCCAGCAGCTTGACAGGGTGGGACGAGCAGTACTTC
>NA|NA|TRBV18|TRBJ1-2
CASARWQGQRWESWGYTF
TGTGCCAGCGCAAGATGGCAAGGACAGCGGTGGGAATCGTGGGGCTACACCTTC
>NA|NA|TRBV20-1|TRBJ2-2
CSAGRSGLYTGELFF
TGCAGTGCCGGAAGGTCCGGACTCTACACCGGGGAGCTGTTTTTT
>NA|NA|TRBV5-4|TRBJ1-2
CASSPPGGARGYTF
TGTGCCAGCAGCCCACCCGGGGGGGCGCGGGGCTACACCTTC
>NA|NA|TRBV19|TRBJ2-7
CASKPPNGYEQYF
TGTGCCAGTAAACCCCCGAACGGCTACGAGCAGTACTTC
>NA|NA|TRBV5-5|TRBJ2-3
CASSLRDRRGDTQYF
TGTGCCAGCAGCTTGAGGGACCGCCGAGGAGATACGCAGTATTTT
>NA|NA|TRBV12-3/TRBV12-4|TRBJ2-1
CASTLRASSYNEQFF
TGTGCCAGCACCTTACGCGCGAGCTCCTACAATGAGCAGTTCTTC
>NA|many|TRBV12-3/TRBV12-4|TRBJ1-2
CASSLPGYGYTF
TGTGCCAGCAGTCTTCCAGGGTATGGCTACACCTTC
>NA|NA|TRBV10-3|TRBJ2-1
CAISESGVWDEQFF
TGTGCCATCAGTGAGTCAGGGGTTTGGGATGAGCAGTTCTTC
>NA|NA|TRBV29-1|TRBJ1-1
CSVEDRGGRLNTEAFF
TGCAGCGTTGAAGATCGTGGTGGCAGGTTGAACACTGAAGCTTTCTTT
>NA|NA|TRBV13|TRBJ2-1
CASSSAGGYNEQFF
TGTGCCAGCAGCTCAGCGGGTGGATACAATGAGCAGTTCTTC
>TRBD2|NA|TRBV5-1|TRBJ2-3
CASGLAGTSTDTQYF
TGCGCCTCCGGACTAGCGGGAACCAGCACAGATACGCAGTATTTT
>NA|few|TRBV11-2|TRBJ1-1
CASSLDLGGTNTEAFF
TGTGCCAGCAGCTTAGATCTTGGAGGGACGAACACTGAAGCTTTCTTT
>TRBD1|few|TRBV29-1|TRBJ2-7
CSAESGTAPYEQYF
TGCAGCGCTGAATCCGGGACAGCCCCCTACGAGCAGTACTTC
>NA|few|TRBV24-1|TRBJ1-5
CATSDPGADNQPQHF
TGTGCCACCAGTGATCCGGGGGCCGACAATCAGCCCCAGCATTTT
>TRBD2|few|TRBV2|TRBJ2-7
CASSEVGSGGYEQYF
TGTGCCAGCAGTGAAGTAGGAAGCGGGGGGTACGAGCAGTACTTC
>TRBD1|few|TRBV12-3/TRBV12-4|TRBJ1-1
CASREGAVEAFF
TGTGCCAGCAGGGAGGGGGCTGTTGAAGCTTTCTTT
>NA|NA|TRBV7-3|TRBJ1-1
CASSFHGNTEAFF
TGTGCCAGCAGCTTCCATGGGAACACTGAAGCTTTCTTT
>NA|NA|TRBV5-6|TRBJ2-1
CASKVPRLGHNEQFF
TGTGCCAGCAAGGTTCCTAGACTAGGTCACAATGAGCAGTTCTTC
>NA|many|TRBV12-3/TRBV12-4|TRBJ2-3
CASSSGHSTDTQYF
TGTGCCAGCAGTTCGGGACACAGCACAGATACGCAGTATTTT
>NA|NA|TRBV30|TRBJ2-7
CAWSGEGYEQYF
TGTGCCTGGAGTGGAGAGGGGTACGAGCAGTACTTC
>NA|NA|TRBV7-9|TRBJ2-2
CASSADGTGELFF
TGTGCCAGCAGCGCCGACGGCACCGGGGAGCTGTTTTTT
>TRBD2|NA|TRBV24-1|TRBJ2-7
CATSDFWLAGAFYEQYF
TGTGCCACCAGTGATTTTTGGCTAGCGGGGGCTTTCTACGAGCAGTACTTC
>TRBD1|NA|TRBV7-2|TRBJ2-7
CASTRDRVSYEQYF
TGTGCCAGCACCCGGGACAGGGTCTCCTACGAGCAGTACTTC
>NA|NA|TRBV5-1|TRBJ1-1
CASSLVAGGTEAFF
TGCGCCAGCAGCTTGGTTGCCGGGGGCACTGAAGCTTTCTTT
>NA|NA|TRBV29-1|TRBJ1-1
CSVSGWLEAFF
TGCAGCGTATCGGGGTGGTTGGAAGCTTTCTTT
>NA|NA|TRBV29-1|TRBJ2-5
CSVEPLSETQYF
TGCAGCGTTGAACCTTTGTCAGAGACCCAGTACTTC